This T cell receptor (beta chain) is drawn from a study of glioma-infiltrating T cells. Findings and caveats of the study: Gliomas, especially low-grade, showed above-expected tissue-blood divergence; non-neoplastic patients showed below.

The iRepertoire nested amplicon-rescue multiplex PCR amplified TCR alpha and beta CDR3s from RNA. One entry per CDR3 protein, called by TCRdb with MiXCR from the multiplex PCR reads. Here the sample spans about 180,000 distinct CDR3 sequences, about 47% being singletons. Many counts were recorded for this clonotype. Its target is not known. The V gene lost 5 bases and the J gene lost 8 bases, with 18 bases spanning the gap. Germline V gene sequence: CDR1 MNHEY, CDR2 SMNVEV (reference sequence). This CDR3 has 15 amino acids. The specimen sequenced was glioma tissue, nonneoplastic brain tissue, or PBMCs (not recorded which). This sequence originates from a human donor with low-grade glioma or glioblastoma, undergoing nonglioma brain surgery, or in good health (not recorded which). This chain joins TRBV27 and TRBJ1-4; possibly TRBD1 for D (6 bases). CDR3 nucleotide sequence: TGTGCCAGCAGTCGAAGAACACAGGGATGGGAAAAACTGTTTTTT. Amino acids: CASSRRTQGWEKLFF.